This T cell receptor (beta chain) originates from a study of T cells expressing NK-cell markers. TCRdb re-called the 5' RACE reads, yielding one record per CDR3 amino acid sequence without DNA. The table lists roughly 300,000 distinct CDR3 sequences. The CDR3 totals 13 residues. Germline assignment: CDR1 SGHTA and CDR2 FQGNSA. This chain uses TRBV7-2 with TRBJ1-5; checking the TCRdb D call of TRBD1 is not possible without DNA. The clonotype was recovered from a woman between 18 and 70 years old in good health. Sequencing was done on a sample of blood T cells: a sorted CD56 or NKG2C T cell subset, CD4+ or CD8+ T cells, or bulk PBMC T cells (not recorded which). The chain's CDR3 is CASSWSGDQPQHF.